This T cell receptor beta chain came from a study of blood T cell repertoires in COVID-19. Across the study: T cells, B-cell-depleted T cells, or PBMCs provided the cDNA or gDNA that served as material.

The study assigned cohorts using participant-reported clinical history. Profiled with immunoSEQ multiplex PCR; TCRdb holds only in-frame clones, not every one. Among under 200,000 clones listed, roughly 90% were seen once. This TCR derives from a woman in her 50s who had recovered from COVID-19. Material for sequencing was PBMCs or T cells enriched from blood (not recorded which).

The CDR3 loop is CASKGEPNYGYTF. In nucleotides, the CDR3 is TGTGCCAGTAAGGGAGAACCTAACTATGGCTACACCTTC. The chain joins TRBV6-6 to TRBJ1-2, with unresolved D. V was shortened by 9 bases and J by 0 bases, with 11 bases between the two germline ends. CDR1 and CDR2 from the germline V gene are MNHNY and SVGAGI (reference sequence). The CDR3 is 13 residues long.